The clone carrying this T cell receptor (beta chain) has at least ten counts. Its antigen is still unknown. The germline V and J ends were trimmed by 1 base and 4 bases, with 15 bases remaining between them. The CDR3 spans 16 residues. In germline, CDR1 is SGHVS, CDR2 FQNEAQ. This specimen belongs to a study of blood T cells in healthy people across ages. Across the whole study: Template switching captured about one barcoded beta molecule per two T cells. Overall study findings and caveats: Naive T cell percentage by flow cytometry tracked strongly with beta diversity.

Primed by a sample-barcoded 5' primer and a J-beta primer mix, a second PCR proceeded for about 7 to 12 cycles. TCRdb analysed the 5' RACE reads with MiXCR anew, one entry per CDR3 protein. The table records some 790,000 distinct CDR3 sequences, around 26% of them present only once. The draw of peripheral blood yielded ten milliliters from each donor. Sequenced: blood. The receptor's source is a woman older than 75 in good health. The chain links TRBV7-8 to TRBJ2-3; D is possibly TRBD2 (7 bases). CDR3 nucleotide sequence: TGTGCCAGCAGCTTAGAGGGAGGGGGAAAGGCAGATACGCAGTATTTT. Its protein is CASSLEGGGKADTQYF.